The sequence of this TCR beta chain was determined in a study of T cells in Graves' hyperthyroidism and ophthalmopathy. Trimming pared 1 base from V and 6 bases from J, leaving 13 bases between. This CDR3 is built from 14 residues. Germline CDR1 reads SEHNR; CDR2 reads FQNEAQ (reference sequence). The study, taken as a whole, reports: A median approximately 6.5 months before onset, the model predicted ophthalmopathy.

Criteria for exclusion of patients were uncontrolled infection, other autoimmune disease, pregnancy or lactation. Amplification targeted TCR beta CDR3 regions from RNA transcripts. First-round RT-PCR with HTBI primers amplified the TCR CDR3 region. MiXCR, run by TCRdb on the multiplex PCR reads, gives a single entry per CDR3 protein. The table has approximately 380,000 distinct CDR3 sequences, about a fifth seen once; the top ten hold around 3.6%. This clonotype was recorded many times. Its antigen remains unknown. The V call is TRBV7-9, the J call TRBJ2-7, with D tentatively TRBD1 (5 bases). The source is a woman aged 18 to 35 with Graves' hyperthyroidism. Sequenced sample: blood. CDR3: CASSLEGHGAEQYF. CDR3 nucleotide sequence: TGTGCCAGCAGCTTAGAGGGGCACGGCGCCGAGCAGTACTTC.